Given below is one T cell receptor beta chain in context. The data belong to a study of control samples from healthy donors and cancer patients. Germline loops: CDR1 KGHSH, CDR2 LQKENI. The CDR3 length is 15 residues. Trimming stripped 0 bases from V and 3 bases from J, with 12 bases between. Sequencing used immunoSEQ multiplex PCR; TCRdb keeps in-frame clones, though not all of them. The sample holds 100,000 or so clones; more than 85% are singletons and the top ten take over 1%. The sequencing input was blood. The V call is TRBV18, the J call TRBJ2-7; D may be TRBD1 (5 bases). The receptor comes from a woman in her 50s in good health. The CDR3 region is CASSPPFSGIYEQYF. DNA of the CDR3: TGTGCCAGCTCACCACCTTTCTCAGGGATCTACGAGCAGTACTTC.